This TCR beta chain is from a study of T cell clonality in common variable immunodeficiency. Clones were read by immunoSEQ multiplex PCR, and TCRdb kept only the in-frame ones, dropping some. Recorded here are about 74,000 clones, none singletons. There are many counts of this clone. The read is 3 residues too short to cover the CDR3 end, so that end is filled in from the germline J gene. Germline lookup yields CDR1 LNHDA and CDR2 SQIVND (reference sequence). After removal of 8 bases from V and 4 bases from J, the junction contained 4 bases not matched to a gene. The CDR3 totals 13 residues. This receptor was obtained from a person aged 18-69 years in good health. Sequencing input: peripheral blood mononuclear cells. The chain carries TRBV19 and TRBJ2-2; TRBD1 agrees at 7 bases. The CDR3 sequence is CASLGDSTGELFF. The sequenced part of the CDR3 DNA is TGTGCCAGTTTAGGGGACAGCACCGGGGAG.